These 25 T cell receptor beta chains were all obtained from the same sample, sequenced in a study of long-term antiretroviral therapy in people with HIV. The run of the v3.0 immunoSEQ assay was at survey level. Generated by immunoSEQ multiplex PCR, the TCRdb table keeps only in-frame clones and is missing some. The sample shows about 36,000 clones, 80% of them seen only once. This specimen consisted of unsorted PBMCs, obtained 3.4 years after starting antiretroviral therapy. The receptors were gathered from a man younger than 45 with HIV.

This chain links TRBV27 with TRBJ2-7; the D gene is possibly TRBD2 (6 bases). Trimming shortened V by 2 bases and J by 2 bases, and 10 bases separated the two germline ends. CDR1 and CDR2 from the germline V gene are MNHEY and SMNVEV (reference sequence). The CDR3 extends over 14 amino acids. The CDR3: CASSLAGPTYEQYF. DNA of the CDR3: TGTGCCAGCAGTTTAGCGGGACCTACCTACGAGCAGTACTTC.

The rearrangement joins TRBV28 to TRBJ1-1; D unclear. CDR3 size: 13 residues. The V gene's germline CDR1 is MDHEN and CDR2 SYDVKM. The V end lost 3 bases, the J end lost 6 bases, and 11 bases lay between the germline ends. In DNA form, the CDR3 reads TGTGCCAGCAGTTTCTTGAGTGAGGCTGAAGCTTTCTTT. This encodes CASSFLSEAEAFF. The full variable domain, completed using reference TRBV28 and TRBJ1-1, is DVKVTQSSRYLVKRTGEKVFLECVQDMDHENMFWYRQDPGLGLRLIYFSYDVKMKEKGDIPEGYSVSREKKERFSLILESASTNQTSMYLCASSFLSEAEAFFGQGTRLTVV.

The rearrangement joins TRBV4-1 to TRBJ2-7; D is unresolved. The CDR3 length is 17 residues. Germline V lookup: CDR1 MGHRA, CDR2 YSYEKL. Trimming left V 0 bases short and J 1 base short, with 16 bases between. This CDR3 reads CASSQDLSLLFSYEQYF. The CDR3 DNA is TGCGCCAGCAGCCAAGATTTGTCCCTTCTTTTTTCCTACGAGCAGTACTTC.

The chain combines TRBV19 with TRBJ2-1; TRBD2 matches at 8 bases. Germline V gene sequence: CDR1 LNHDA, CDR2 SQIVND (reference sequence). The CDR3 has 14 residues. With V trimmed by 6 bases and J by 0 bases, 1 base remained unmatched. In nucleotides, the CDR3 is TGTGCCAGTAGCGGGAGGGCCTCCTACAATGAGCAGTTCTTC. As protein: CASSGRASYNEQFF. The full variable domain, completed using reference TRBV19 and TRBJ2-1, is DGGITQSPKYLFRKEGQNVTLSCEQNLNHDAMYWYRQDPGQGLRLIYYSQIVNDFQKGDIAEGYSVSREKKESFPLTVTSAQKNPTAFYLCASSGRASYNEQFFGPGTRLTVL.

The chain recombines TRBV28 with TRBJ1-5; TRBD1 agrees at 8 bases. Trimming at V came to 3 bases and at J to 7 bases, leaving 5 bases not matched to a gene. The germline gives CDR1 MDHEN, CDR2 SYDVKM. The CDR3 has 14 amino acids. CDR3 DNA sequence: TGTGCCAGCAGTTTTACAGGGGGAAGGCAGCCCCAGCATTTT. Protein product: CASSFTGGRQPQHF.

This clone has just a few counts. This sequence joins TRBV6-1 and TRBJ1-5; a weak D match, TRBD1 (5 bases). Germline lookup yields CDR1 MNHNS and CDR2 SASEGT. The CDR3 totals 16 residues. The ends were cut back, 0 bases at V and 0 bases at J, with 9 bases in the middle. The CDR3 loop reads CASSEAKGLSNQPQHF. CDR3 nucleotide sequence: TGTGCCAGCAGTGAAGCTAAGGGGCTTAGCAATCAGCCCCAGCATTTT.

This chain's CDR3 is CASSSEGLVAGLGEQFF. CDR3 sequence (DNA): TGTGCCAGCAGTTCTGAAGGTCTGGTAGCGGGACTCGGTGAGCAGTTCTTC. The chain couples TRBV7-9 to TRBJ2-1; 8 positions match TRBD2. The CDR3 is made up of 17 amino acids. Germline loops: CDR1 SEHNR, CDR2 FQNEAQ (reference sequence). Trimming removed 6 bases from V and 9 bases from J; junction bases left unmatched: 19.

The rearrangement joins TRBV5-1 to TRBJ1-3, with D possibly being TRBD1 (6 bases). The germline gives CDR1 SGHRS, CDR2 YFSETQ. This CDR3 spans 17 amino acids. The ends were cut back, 0 bases at V and 0 bases at J, with 13 bases in the middle. The CDR3 nucleotides read TGCGCCAGCAGCTTGGTCGGACAGAGTAGCTCTGGAAACACCATATATTTT. It is translated as CASSLVGQSSSGNTIYF.

This clone has just one count. The chain is built from TRBV28 and TRBJ1-1, with unresolved D. Germline CDR1 is MDHEN and CDR2 is SYDVKM. V was shortened by 2 bases and J by 1 base, with 8 bases between the two germline ends. The CDR3 runs 14 residues. This CDR3 is CASSLRPGNTEAFF. CDR3 sequence (DNA): TGTGCCAGCAGTTTACGTCCGGGGAACACTGAAGCTTTCTTT.

This clone was detected a few times. This chain links TRBV19 with TRBJ1-1; D is unclear. CDR3 length: 14 amino acids. Trimming stripped 4 bases from V and 2 bases from J, with 11 bases between. Per germline, CDR1 LNHDA and CDR2 SQIVND (reference sequence). CDR3: CASSNGDRNTEAFF. The CDR3 DNA reads TGTGCCAGTAGTAACGGGGATCGAAACACTGAAGCTTTCTTT.

The chain couples TRBV2 to TRBJ2-2, with a possible D match to TRBD2 (6 bases). CDR3 length equals 13 residues. V lost 4 bases and J lost 5, with 8 bases in between. Germline loops: CDR1 SNHLY, CDR2 FYNNEI. The CDR3 loop is CASSVGGTGELFF. The CDR3 DNA sequence: TGTGCCAGCAGTGTGGGGGGAACCGGGGAGCTGTTTTTT.

The gene calls are TRBV5-1 and TRBJ2-5, with D possibly being TRBD1 (5 bases). Trimming removed 4 bases at V and 1 base at J, with 11 bases between. This CDR3 spans 14 amino acids. The germline gives CDR1 SGHRS, CDR2 YFSETQ. Written as DNA, the CDR3 is TGCGCCAGCAGCCTCTATGACAGCCAAGAGACCCAGTACTTC. This translates into CASSLYDSQETQYF.

The J gene is TRBJ1-3, the V gene TRBV5-8; no firm D call. V was pared by 0 bases and J by 0 bases, with 10 bases between. From germline, CDR1 is SGHTS and CDR2 YDEGEE. The CDR3 is 16 amino acids. The CDR3: CASSLEVRISGNTIYF. In DNA, the CDR3 is TGTGCCAGCAGCTTGGAGGTCCGCATCTCTGGAAACACCATATATTTT.

The rearrangement links TRBV11-2 to TRBJ2-7, with D maybe TRBD1 (6 bases). CDR3 length equals 15 residues. The V and J ends lost 2 bases and 5 bases respectively, with 16 bases between them. Germline V gene data show CDR1 as SGHAT and CDR2 as FQNNGV. CDR3 nucleotide sequence: TGTGCCAGCAGCTTAACTGTGGCAGGGGTGGACGAGCAGTACTTC. It translates to CASSLTVAGVDEQYF.

The J gene is TRBJ2-7, the V gene TRBV5-4; perhaps TRBD2 as D (6 bases). The CDR3 covers 15 residues. The germline V gene encodes CDR1 SGHNT and CDR2 YYREEE (reference sequence). V gave up 0 bases and J gave up 7 bases, with 17 bases separating them. In DNA form, the CDR3 reads TGTGCCAGCAGCTTGGGGGGGGTGACACCGGGGGAGCAGTACTTC. Amino acids: CASSLGGVTPGEQYF. The full variable domain, in which reference TRBV5-4 and TRBJ2-7 provide the parts outside the CDR3, is ETGVTQSPTHLIKTRGQQVTLRCSSQSGHNTVSWYQQALGQGPQFIFQYYREEENGRGNFPPRFSGLQFPNYSSELNVNALELDDSALYLCASSLGGVTPGEQYFGPGTRLTVT.

This clone was seen once. The chain joins TRBV7-9 to TRBJ1-1; the D gene is possibly TRBD1 (6 bases). Per germline, CDR1 SEHNR and CDR2 FQNEAQ (reference sequence). V lost 2 bases and J 11 bases, leaving 18 bases between the germline ends. There are 14 residues in the CDR3. The CDR3 nucleotides are TGTGCCAGCAGCTTACGGGGGGCCACCTACCTGGCTTTCTTT. Translation gives CASSLRGATYLAFF.

This sequence joins TRBV5-4 and TRBJ2-3; 9 positions agree with TRBD1. This CDR3 comprises 15 residues. Germline loops: CDR1 SGHNT, CDR2 YYREEE (reference sequence). The ends lost 4 bases at V and 1 base at J; junction bases unmatched: 4. Written as DNA, the CDR3 is TGTGCCAGCAGCCCGTGGACAGGGGGCACAGATACGCAGTATTTT. It encodes CASSPWTGGTDTQYF.

The chain employs TRBV5-5 and TRBJ1-5; 9 bases are a match to TRBD1. Losses at the gene ends were 5 bases for V and 6 bases for J; bases not matched to a gene: 6. The germline CDR1 and CDR2 sequences are SGHKS and YYEKEE (reference sequence). The CDR3 runs to 14 residues. This CDR3 is CASSPGTGLQPQHF. The CDR3 region has the DNA TGTGCCAGCAGTCCCGGGACAGGGCTTCAGCCCCAGCATTTT.

The genes are TRBV5-4 and TRBJ1-2, with 9 bases fitting TRBD1. CDR1 SGHNT and CDR2 YYREEE come from the germline V gene (reference sequence). The CDR3 is 15 residues long. Trimming cost V 4 bases and J 0 bases; bases outside gene matches: 4. CDR3 DNA: TGTGCCAGCAGCGTAAGACAGGGGGCTAACTATGGCTACACCTTC. As protein: CASSVRQGANYGYTF. The full variable domain, in which reference TRBV5-4 and TRBJ1-2 provide the parts outside the CDR3, is ETGVTQSPTHLIKTRGQQVTLRCSSQSGHNTVSWYQQALGQGPQFIFQYYREEENGRGNFPPRFSGLQFPNYSSELNVNALELDDSALYLCASSVRQGANYGYTFGSGTRLTVV.

This chain links TRBV7-2 with TRBJ2-5; D uncertain. CDR3 size: 14 residues. Germline lookup yields CDR1 SGHTA and CDR2 FQGNSA. Trimming shortened V by 0 bases and J by 5 bases, and 10 bases separated the two germline ends. The CDR3 reads CASSLAGSWETQYF. In DNA form, the CDR3 reads TGTGCCAGCAGCTTAGCGGGTTCCTGGGAGACCCAGTACTTC.

This chain connects TRBV11-2 to TRBJ2-7, with 13 bases that match TRBD2. This CDR3 is 15 amino acids long. Looked up from germline, CDR1 is SGHAT and CDR2 is FQNNGV. After removal of 1 base from V and 3 bases from J, the junction contained 0 bases not matched to a gene. The CDR3: CASSLGTSGSYEQYF. DNA of the CDR3: TGTGCCAGCAGCTTAGGGACTAGCGGGAGCTACGAGCAGTACTTC.

The chain recombines TRBV29-1 with TRBJ2-1, with a tentative D call TRBD1 (6 bases). The CDR3 contains 12 residues. CDR1 is SQVTM and CDR2 is ANQGSEA in the germline V gene. V lost 6 bases and J 7 bases, leaving 13 bases between the germline ends. The CDR3 region has the DNA TGCAGCGTGGGAAACACAGGGAATGAGCAGTTCTTC. Amino acid sequence: CSVGNTGNEQFF.

This chain joins TRBV5-4 and TRBJ2-1; D is perhaps TRBD2 (5 bases). The CDR3 has 15 residues. Trimming left V 4 bases short and J 0 bases short, with 11 bases between. Looked up from germline, CDR1 is SGHNT and CDR2 is YYREEE (reference sequence). CDR3 sequence (DNA): TGTGCCAGCAGCCCATTAGGAGGCTCCTACAATGAGCAGTTCTTC. Residues: CASSPLGGSYNEQFF.

This rearrangement joins TRBV7-7 to TRBJ2-1; 9 bases agree with TRBD2. This CDR3 region has 15 residues. Germline V gene sequence: CDR1 SSHAT, CDR2 FNYEAQ (reference sequence). Trimming removed 5 bases from V and 8 bases from J; junction bases left unmatched: 10. In DNA, the CDR3 is TGTGCCAGCAGCCCGAATAGCGGGAGTAATGATGAGCAGTTCTTC. This codes for CASSPNSGSNDEQFF.

The chain employs TRBV28 and TRBJ2-1; TRBD2 might be the D (5 bases). CDR3 size: 15 residues. Trimming shortened V by 6 bases and J by 1 base, and 13 bases separated the two germline ends. The germline V gene has CDR1 MDHEN and CDR2 SYDVKM. The CDR3 DNA sequence: TGTGCCAGCAGCCGTTTGCGGACTTCCTACAATGAGCAGTTCTTC. This codes for CASSRLRTSYNEQFF.